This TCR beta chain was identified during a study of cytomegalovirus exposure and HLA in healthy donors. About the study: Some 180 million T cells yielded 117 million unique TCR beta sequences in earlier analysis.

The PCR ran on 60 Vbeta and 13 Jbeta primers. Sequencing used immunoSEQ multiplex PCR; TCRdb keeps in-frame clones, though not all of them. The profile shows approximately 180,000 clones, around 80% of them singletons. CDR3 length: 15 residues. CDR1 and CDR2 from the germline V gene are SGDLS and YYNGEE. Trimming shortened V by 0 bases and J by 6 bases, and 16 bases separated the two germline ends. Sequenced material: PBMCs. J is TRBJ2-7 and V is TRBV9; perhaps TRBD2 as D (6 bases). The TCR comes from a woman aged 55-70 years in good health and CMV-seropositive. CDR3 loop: CASSVGSDYRGEQYF. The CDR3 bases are TGTGCCAGCAGCGTAGGATCGGACTACCGGGGCGAGCAGTACTTC.